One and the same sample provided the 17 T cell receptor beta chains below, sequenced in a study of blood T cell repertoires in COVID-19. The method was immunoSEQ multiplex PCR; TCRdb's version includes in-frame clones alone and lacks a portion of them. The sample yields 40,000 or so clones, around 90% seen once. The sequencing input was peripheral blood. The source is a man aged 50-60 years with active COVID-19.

The CDR3 protein is CASSPGTGGGGYTF. The CDR3 bases are TGTGCCAGCAGCCCCGGGACAGGGGGTGGTGGCTACACCTTC. This sequence joins TRBV14 and TRBJ1-2; 11 bases line up with TRBD1. The junction had 5 bases not matched to a gene; V was cut back by 4 bases and J by 7 bases. This CDR3 is 14 amino acids long. From germline, CDR1 is SGHDN and CDR2 FVKESK.

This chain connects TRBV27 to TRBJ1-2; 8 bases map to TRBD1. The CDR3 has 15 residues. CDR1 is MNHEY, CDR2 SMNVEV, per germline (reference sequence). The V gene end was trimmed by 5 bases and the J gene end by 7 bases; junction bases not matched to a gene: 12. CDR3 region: CASSDWTGSLGGYTF. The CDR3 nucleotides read TGTGCCAGCAGTGACTGGACAGGGTCCCTAGGTGGCTACACCTTC.

The CDR3 here is CASSLAARTRGQFF. CDR3 nucleotides: TGTGCCAGCAGCTTAGCTGCTCGGACAAGGGGGCAGTTCTTC. The rearrangement uses TRBV13 and TRBJ2-1, with D possibly being TRBD1 (5 bases). Per germline, CDR1 PRHDT and CDR2 FYEKMQ (reference sequence). The germline V and J ends were trimmed by 1 base and 12 bases, with 16 bases remaining between them. The CDR3 has 14 amino acids. The full variable domain, in which reference TRBV13 and TRBJ2-1 provide the parts outside the CDR3, is AAGVIQSPRHLIKEKRETATLKCYPIPRHDTVYWYQQGPGQDPQFLISFYEKMQSDKGSIPDRFSAQQFSDYHSELNMSSLELGDSALYFCASSLAARTRGQFFGPGTRLTVL.

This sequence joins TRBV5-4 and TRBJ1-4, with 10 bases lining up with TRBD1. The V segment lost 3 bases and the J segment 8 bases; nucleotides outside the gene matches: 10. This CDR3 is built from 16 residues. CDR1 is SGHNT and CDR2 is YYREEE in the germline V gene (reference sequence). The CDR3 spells CASSSQSGTGAEKLFF. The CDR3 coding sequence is TGTGCCAGCAGCTCTCAGTCCGGGACAGGGGCCGAAAAACTGTTTTTT.

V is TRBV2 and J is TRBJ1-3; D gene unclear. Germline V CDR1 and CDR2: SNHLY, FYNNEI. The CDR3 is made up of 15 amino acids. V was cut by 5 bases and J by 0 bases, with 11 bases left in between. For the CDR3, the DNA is TGTGCCAGCAGTCAGTTAACCTTCTCTGGAAACACCATATATTTT. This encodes CASSQLTFSGNTIYF.

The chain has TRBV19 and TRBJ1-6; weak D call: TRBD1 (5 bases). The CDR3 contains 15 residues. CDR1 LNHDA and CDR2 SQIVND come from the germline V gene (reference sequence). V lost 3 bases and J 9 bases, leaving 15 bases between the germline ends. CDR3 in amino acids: CASSIRSGRGSPLHF. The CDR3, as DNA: TGTGCCAGTAGTATTCGGTCAGGGCGGGGTTCACCCCTCCACTTT.

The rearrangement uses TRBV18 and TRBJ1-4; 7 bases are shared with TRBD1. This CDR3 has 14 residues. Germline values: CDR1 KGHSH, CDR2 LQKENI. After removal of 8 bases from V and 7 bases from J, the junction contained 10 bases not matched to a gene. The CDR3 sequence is CASAKQGLVEKLFF. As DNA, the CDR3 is TGTGCCAGCGCTAAACAGGGGTTGGTTGAAAAACTGTTTTTT.

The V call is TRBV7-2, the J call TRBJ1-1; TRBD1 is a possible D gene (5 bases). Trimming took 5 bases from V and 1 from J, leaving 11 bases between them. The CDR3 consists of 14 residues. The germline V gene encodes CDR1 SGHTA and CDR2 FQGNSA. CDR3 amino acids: CASSPQTGNTEAFF. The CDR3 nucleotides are TGTGCCAGCAGCCCCCAAACAGGGAACACTGAAGCTTTCTTT.

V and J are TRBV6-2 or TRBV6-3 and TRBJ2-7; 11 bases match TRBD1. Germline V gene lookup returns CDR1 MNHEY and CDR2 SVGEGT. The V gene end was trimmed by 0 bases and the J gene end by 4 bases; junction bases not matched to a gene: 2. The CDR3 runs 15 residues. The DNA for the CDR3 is TGTGCCAGCAGTTACTCCGGGACAGGGGGTTACGAGCAGTACTTC. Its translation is CASSYSGTGGYEQYF.

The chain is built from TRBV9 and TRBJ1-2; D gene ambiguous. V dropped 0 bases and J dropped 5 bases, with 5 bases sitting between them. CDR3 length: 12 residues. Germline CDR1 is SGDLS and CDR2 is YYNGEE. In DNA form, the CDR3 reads TGTGCCAGCAGCGTAGACAGTTATGGCTACACCTTC. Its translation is CASSVDSYGYTF.

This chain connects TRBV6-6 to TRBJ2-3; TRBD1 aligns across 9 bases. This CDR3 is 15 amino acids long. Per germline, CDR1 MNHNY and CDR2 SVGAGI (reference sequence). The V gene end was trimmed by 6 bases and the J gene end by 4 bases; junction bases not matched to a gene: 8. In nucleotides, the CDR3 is TGTGCCAGCAGGAAAGACAGGGGGGGCCCAGATACGCAGTATTTT. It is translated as CASRKDRGGPDTQYF.

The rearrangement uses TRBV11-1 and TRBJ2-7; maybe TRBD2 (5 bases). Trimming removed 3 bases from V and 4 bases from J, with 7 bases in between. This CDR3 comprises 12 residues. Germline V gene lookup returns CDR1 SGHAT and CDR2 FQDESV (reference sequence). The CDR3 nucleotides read TGTGCCAGCAGCTTCGGGGTTTACGAGCAGTACTTC. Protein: CASSFGVYEQYF.

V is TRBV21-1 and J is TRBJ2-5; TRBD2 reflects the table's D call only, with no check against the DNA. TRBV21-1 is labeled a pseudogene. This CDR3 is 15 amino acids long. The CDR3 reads CASSKGRPSSETQYF. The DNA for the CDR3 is TGTGCCAGCAGCAAAGGGCGCCCTAGCTCAGAGACCCAGTACTTC.

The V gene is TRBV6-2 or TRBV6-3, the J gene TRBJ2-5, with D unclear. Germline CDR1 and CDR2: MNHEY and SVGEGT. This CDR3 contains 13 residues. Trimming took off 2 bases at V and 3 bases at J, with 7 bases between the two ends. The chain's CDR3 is CASSYGGKETQYF. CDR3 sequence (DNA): TGTGCCAGCAGTTACGGCGGAAAAGAGACCCAGTACTTC.

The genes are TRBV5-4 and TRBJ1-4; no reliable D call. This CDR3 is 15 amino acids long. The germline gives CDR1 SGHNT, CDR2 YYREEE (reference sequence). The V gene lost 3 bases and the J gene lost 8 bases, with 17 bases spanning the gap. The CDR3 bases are TGTGCCAGCAGCTCCGGGTTAAGTCTCGGCGAAAAACTGTTTTTT. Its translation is CASSSGLSLGEKLFF.

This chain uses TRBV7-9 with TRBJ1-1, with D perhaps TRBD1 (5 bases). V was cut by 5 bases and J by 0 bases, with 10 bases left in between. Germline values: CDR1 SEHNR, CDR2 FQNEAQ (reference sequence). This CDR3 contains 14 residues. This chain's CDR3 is CASSRRAVNTEAFF. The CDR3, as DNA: TGTGCCAGCAGCCGCAGGGCAGTGAACACTGAAGCTTTCTTT.

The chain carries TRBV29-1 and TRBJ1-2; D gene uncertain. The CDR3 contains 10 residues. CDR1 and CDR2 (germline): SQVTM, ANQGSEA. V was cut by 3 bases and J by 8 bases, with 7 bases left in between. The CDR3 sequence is CSVDDRGYTF. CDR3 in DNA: TGCAGCGTTGATGATCGGGGCTACACCTTC.